This T cell receptor beta chain stems from a study of beta chain features in type 1 diabetes. The table lists this clone with a few counts. The entirety of the isolated RNA underwent reverse transcription, so expressed TCRB transcripts were sequenced. Sequencing of naive, central memory and regulatory T cell samples gave an average of roughly 3.4 million reads. The protocol was immunoSEQ multiplex PCR, while the TCRdb copy is restricted to in-frame clones and leaves out a portion. The sample comprises 140,000 to 150,000 clones, under 60% of which are singletons, and roughly 0.43% rests with the top ten. Germline V gene data show CDR1 as MNHNS and CDR2 as SASEGT. Trimming left V 6 bases short and J 5 bases short, with 11 bases between. This CDR3 is 14 amino acids long.

Sequenced input: Tregs from blood. V usage is TRBV6-1 and J usage is TRBJ1-6, with D tentatively TRBD1 (6 bases). This TCR was sampled from a man aged 18 to 30 in good health. CDR3 sequence: CASRPGHNNSPLHF. The CDR3 DNA reads TGTGCCAGCAGGCCGGGACACAATAATTCACCCCTCCACTTT.